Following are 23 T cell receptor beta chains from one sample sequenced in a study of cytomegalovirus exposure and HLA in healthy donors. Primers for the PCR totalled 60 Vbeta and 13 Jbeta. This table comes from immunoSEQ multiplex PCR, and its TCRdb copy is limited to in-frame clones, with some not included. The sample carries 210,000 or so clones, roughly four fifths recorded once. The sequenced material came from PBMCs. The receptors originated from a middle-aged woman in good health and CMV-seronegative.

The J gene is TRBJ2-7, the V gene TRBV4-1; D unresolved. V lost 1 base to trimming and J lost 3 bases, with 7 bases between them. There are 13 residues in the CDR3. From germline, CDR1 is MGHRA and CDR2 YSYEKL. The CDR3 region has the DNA TGCGCCAGCAGCCAAGGGCTAGTCTACGAGCAGTACTTC. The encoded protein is CASSQGLVYEQYF.

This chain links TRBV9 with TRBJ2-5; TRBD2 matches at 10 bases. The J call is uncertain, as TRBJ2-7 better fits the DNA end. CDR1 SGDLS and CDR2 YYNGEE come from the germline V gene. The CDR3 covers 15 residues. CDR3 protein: CASSKSGGALYEQYF. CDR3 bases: TGTGCCAGCAGCAAAAGCGGGGGGGCACTCTACGAGCAGTACTTC.

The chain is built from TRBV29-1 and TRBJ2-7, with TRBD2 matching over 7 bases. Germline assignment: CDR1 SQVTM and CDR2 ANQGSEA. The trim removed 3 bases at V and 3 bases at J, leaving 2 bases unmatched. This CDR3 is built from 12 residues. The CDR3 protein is CSVDTGGYEQYF. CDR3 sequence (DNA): TGCAGCGTTGATACGGGAGGCTACGAGCAGTACTTC.

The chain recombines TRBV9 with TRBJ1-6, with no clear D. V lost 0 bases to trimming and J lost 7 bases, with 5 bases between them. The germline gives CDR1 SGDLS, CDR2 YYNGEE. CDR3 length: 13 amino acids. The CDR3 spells CASSVVENSPLHF. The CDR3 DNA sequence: TGTGCCAGCAGCGTAGTGGAGAATTCACCCCTCCACTTT.

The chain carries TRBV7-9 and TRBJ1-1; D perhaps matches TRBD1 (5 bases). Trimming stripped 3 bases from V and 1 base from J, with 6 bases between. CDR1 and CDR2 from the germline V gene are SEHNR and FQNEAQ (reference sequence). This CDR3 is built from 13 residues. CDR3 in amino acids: CASSFQGNTEAFF. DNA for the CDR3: TGTGCCAGCAGCTTTCAGGGGAACACTGAAGCTTTCTTT.

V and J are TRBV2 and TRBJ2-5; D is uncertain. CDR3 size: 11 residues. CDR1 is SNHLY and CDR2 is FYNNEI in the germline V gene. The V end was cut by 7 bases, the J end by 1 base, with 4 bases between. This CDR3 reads CASTIQETQYF. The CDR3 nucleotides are TGTGCCAGCACTATCCAAGAGACCCAGTACTTC.

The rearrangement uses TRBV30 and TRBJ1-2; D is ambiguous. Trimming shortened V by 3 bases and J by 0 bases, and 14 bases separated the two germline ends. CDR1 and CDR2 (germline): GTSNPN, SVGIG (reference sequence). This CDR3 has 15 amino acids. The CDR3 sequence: CAWRWAAIPNYGYTF. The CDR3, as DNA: TGTGCCTGGAGATGGGCAGCCATTCCTAACTATGGCTACACCTTC.

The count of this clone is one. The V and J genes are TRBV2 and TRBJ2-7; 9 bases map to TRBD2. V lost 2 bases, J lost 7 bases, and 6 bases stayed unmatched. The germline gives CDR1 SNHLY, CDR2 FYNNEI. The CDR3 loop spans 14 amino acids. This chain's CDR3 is CASSETPLAGEQYF. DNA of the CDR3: TGTGCCAGCAGTGAAACCCCCCTAGCGGGGGAGCAGTACTTC.

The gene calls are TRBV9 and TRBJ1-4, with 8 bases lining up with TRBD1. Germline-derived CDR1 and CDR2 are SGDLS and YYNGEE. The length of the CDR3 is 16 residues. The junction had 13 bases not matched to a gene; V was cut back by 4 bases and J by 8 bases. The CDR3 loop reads CASSPQGRTGNEKLFF. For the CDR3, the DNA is TGTGCCAGCAGCCCCCAAGGGAGGACAGGGAACGAAAAACTGTTTTTT.

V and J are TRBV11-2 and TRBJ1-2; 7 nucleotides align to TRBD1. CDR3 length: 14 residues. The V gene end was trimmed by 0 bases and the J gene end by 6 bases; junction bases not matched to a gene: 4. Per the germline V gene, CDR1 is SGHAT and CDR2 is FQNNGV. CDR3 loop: CASSLEGGGDGYTF. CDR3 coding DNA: TGTGCCAGCAGCTTAGAAGGAGGGGGCGATGGCTACACCTTC.

The CDR3 loop is CASSLDGPFGAFF. The CDR3 nucleotides read TGCGCCAGCAGCTTGGACGGTCCCTTCGGAGCTTTCTTT. The chain has TRBV5-1 and TRBJ1-1, with no clear D. Germline CDR1 is SGHRS and CDR2 is YFSETQ. This CDR3 region has 13 residues. V lost 0 bases and J lost 10, with 13 bases in between. The variable domain in full, completed from reference TRBV5-1 and TRBJ1-1, reads KAGVTQTPRYLIKTRGQQVTLSCSPISGHRSVSWYQQTPGQGLQFLFEYFSETQRNKGNFPGRFSGRQFSNSRSEMNVSTLELGDSALYLCASSLDGPFGAFFGQGTRLTVV.

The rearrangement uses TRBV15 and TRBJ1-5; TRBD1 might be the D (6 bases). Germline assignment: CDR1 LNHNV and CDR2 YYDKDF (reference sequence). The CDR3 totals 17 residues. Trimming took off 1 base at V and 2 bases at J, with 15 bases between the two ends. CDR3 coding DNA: TGTGCCACCAGCAGAGCCAAGGGGGGGGTTCGCAATCAGCCCCAGCATTTT. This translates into CATSRAKGGVRNQPQHF.

The CDR3 DNA reads TGTGCCAGCAGTGAAAGCGTAAACCTACACGAGCAGTACTTC. Translating gives CASSESVNLHEQYF. V is TRBV2 and J is TRBJ2-5; no clear D gene. Near its end, the DNA agrees better with TRBJ2-7, so the J call may be wrong. The CDR3 consists of 14 residues. Germline CDR1 and CDR2: SNHLY and FYNNEI.

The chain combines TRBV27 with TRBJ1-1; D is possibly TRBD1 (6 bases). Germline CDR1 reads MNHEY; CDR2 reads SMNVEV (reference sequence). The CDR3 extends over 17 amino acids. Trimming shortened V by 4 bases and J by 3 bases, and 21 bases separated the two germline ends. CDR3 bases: TGTGCCAGCAGTTCAAGGGGGGGAGTGGGGACGGACACTGAAGCTTTCTTT. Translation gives CASSSRGGVGTDTEAFF.

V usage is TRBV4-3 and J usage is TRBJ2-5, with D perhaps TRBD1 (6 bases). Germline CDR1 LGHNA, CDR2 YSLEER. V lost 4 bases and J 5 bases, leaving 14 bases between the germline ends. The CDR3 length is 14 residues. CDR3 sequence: CASSPRAGDETQYF. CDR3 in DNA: TGCGCCAGCAGCCCCCGGGCAGGGGACGAGACCCAGTACTTC.

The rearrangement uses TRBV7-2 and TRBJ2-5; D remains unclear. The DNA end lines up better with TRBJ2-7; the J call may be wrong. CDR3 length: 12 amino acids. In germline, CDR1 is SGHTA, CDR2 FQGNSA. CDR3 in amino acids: CASSFLNYEQYF. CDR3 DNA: TGTGCCAGCAGCTTCCTAAACTACGAGCAGTACTTC.

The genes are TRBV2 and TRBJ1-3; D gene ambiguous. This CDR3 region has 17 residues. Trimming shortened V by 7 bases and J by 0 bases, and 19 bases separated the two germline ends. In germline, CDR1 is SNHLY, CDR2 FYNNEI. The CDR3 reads CASTRRRRRNSGNTIYF. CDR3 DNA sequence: TGTGCCAGCACTCGTAGGAGGAGGAGGAACTCTGGAAACACCATATATTTT.

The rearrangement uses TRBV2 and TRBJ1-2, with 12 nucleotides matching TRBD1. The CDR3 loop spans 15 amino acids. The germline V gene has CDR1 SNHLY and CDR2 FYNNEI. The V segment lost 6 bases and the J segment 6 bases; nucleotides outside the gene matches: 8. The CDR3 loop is CASSKRDRGRDGYTF. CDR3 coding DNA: TGTGCCAGCAGCAAAAGGGACAGGGGGCGCGATGGCTACACCTTC.

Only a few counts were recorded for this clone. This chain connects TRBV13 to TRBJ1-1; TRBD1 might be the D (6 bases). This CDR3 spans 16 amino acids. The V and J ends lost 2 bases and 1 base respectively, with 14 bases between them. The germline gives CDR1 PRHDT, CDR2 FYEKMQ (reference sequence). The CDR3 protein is CASSLRQAGTNTEAFF. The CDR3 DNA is TGTGCCAGCAGCTTAAGACAGGCTGGGACGAACACTGAAGCTTTCTTT.

The CDR3 here is CASSLLTGGTEAFF. The CDR3 DNA is TGTGCCAGCAGCTTGCTTACAGGTGGCACTGAAGCTTTCTTT. V and J are TRBV5-4 and TRBJ1-1; tentatively, D is TRBD1 (5 bases). The CDR3 sequence is 14 residues long. Trimming removed 1 base at V and 4 bases at J, with 11 bases between. The germline V gene encodes CDR1 SGHNT and CDR2 YYREEE (reference sequence).

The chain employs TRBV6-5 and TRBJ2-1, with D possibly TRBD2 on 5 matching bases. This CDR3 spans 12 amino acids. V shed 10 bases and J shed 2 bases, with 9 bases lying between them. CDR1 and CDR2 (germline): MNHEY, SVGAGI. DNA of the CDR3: TGTGCCACCAAGAGGGCCTACAATGAGCAGTTCTTC. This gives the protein CATKRAYNEQFF.

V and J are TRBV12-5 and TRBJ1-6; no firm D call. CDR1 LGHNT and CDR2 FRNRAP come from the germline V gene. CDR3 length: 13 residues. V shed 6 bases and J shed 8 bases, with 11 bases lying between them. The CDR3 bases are TGTGCTAGTGGCGACACAAGCTATTCACCCCTCCACTTT. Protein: CASGDTSYSPLHF.

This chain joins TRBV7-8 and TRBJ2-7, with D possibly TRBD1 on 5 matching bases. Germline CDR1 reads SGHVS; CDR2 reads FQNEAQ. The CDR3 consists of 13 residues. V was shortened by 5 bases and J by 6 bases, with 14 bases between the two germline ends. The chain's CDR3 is CASSLYQGREQYF. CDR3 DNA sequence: TGTGCCAGCAGCCTTTACCAGGGCCGCGAGCAGTACTTC.